This is a list of T cell receptor beta chains from one sample in a study of cytomegalovirus exposure and HLA in healthy donors. Profiled with immunoSEQ multiplex PCR; TCRdb holds only in-frame clones, not every one. The sample has just over 150,000 clones, 75% to 80% seen once. Material: PBMCs. The receptor set was obtained from a woman aged 40 to 55 in good health and CMV-seronegative. Each CDR3 is given with its conserved first and last residue. The D gene is left open where the match is weak. Size tells how often a clone was seen (once, few, many) or the class of an expanded clone, and some rows leave it out.

clone_size d_call j_call v_call cdr3_aa cdr3_nt
few . TRBJ2-4 TRBV19 CASNTGSQNIQYF TGTGCCAGTAATACGGGGAGCCAAAACATTCAGTACTTC
. TRBD2 TRBJ2-3 TRBV5-1 CASRTLSGGPTDTQYF TGCGCCAGCAGAACGCTTAGCGGGGGGCCCACAGATACGCAGTATTTT
once . TRBJ2-7 TRBV21-1 CASSKEPPGQTYEQYF TGTGCCAGCAGCAAAGAGCCCCCGGGACAGACCTACGAGCAGTACTTC
. . TRBJ2-7 TRBV11-2 CASSKLQAPTYEQYF TGTGCCAGCAGCAAATTACAGGCGCCTACCTACGAGCAGTACTTC
. . TRBJ1-1 TRBV27 CASSLGNRVGSEAFF TGTGCCAGCAGTTTAGGGAACAGGGTGGGTTCTGAAGCTTTCTTT
. . TRBJ2-5 TRBV5-4 CASSRDTLGTQYF TGTGCCAGCAGCCGGGACACCCTAGGGACCCAGTACTTC
. . TRBJ2-1 TRBV2 CASSAGLNEQFF TGTGCCAGCAGTGCGGGGTTAAATGAGCAGTTCTTC
. . TRBJ2-3 TRBV2 CASSGRLGGTDTQYF TGTGCCAGCAGTGGACGACTAGGAGGTACAGATACGCAGTATTTT
few TRBD1 TRBJ1-4 TRBV5-1 CASSRDSWSEKLFF TGCGCCAGCAGCCGGGACAGCTGGAGCGAAAAACTGTTTTTT
. . TRBJ1-4 TRBV4-1 CASSQDPGHREKLFF TGCGCCAGCAGCCAAGATCCAGGTCATCGTGAAAAACTGTTTTTT
. TRBD1 TRBJ2-7 TRBV10-3 CAISESDRASYEQYF TGTGCCATCAGTGAGTCGGACAGGGCCTCCTACGAGCAGTACTTC
. . TRBJ2-3 TRBV7-9 CASSPTISTDTQYF TGTGCCAGCAGCCCGACAATAAGCACAGATACGCAGTATTTT
few TRBD1 TRBJ2-7 TRBV6-1 CASSVRQGGVREQYF TGTGCCAGCAGTGTCCGACAGGGGGGGGTTCGCGAGCAGTACTTC
. . TRBJ1-5 TRBV10-3 CAIRAVLNQPQHF TGTGCCATCAGGGCCGTTCTCAATCAGCCCCAGCATTTT
. . TRBJ2-7 TRBV11-2 CASSLVTGAYEQYF TGTGCCAGCAGCCTAGTAACTGGTGCGTACGAGCAGTACTTC
. TRBD1 TRBJ1-2 TRBV6-1 CASIPGTGASYGYTF TGTGCCAGCATCCCCGGGACAGGGGCCTCCTATGGCTACACCTTC
. TRBD1 TRBJ2-7 TRBV4-1 CASSHRDRGTYEQYF TGCGCCAGCAGCCACCGGGACAGGGGCACCTACGAGCAGTACTTC
. . TRBJ1-5 TRBV28 CASSLPTSLAQHF TGTGCCAGCAGTTTACCCACGAGCCTAGCCCAGCATTTT
. . TRBJ2-2 TRBV10-2 CASSVGGGELFF TGCGCCAGCAGTGTAGGGGGCGGGGAGCTGTTTTTT
. TRBD2 TRBJ2-7 TRBV2 CASRTGTSYYEQYF TGTGCCAGCAGAACCGGGACTAGCTACTACGAGCAGTACTTC
. TRBD1 TRBJ1-2 TRBV2 CASGQGRYGYTF TGTGCCAGCGGACAGGGAAGGTATGGCTACACCTTC
once . TRBJ2-1 TRBV5-1 CASSLRQSYNEQFF TGCGCCAGCAGCCTTAGACAGTCCTACAATGAGCAGTTCTTC
. . TRBJ1-2 TRBV7-3 CASSFGDYGYTF TGTGCCAGCAGCTTCGGTGACTATGGCTACACCTTC
. . TRBJ1-4 TRBV9 CASSPTVNEKLFF TGTGCCAGCAGCCCAACAGTTAATGAAAAACTGTTTTTT
. . TRBJ2-7 TRBV21-1 CASSKVPVAYEQYF TGTGCCAGCAGCAAAGTTCCGGTCGCCTACGAGCAGTACTTC
. . TRBJ1-4 TRBV28 CASKIPLRTDNEKLFF TGTGCCAGCAAGATTCCATTGCGGACAGATAATGAAAAACTGTTTTTT
. TRBD1 TRBJ1-1 TRBV19 CASSIVGTGTAFF TGTGCCAGTAGTATAGTGGGGACAGGGACAGCTTTCTTT
. TRBD1 TRBJ1-1 TRBV6-5 CASSRDRAPYTEAFF TGTGCCAGCAGTAGAGACAGGGCACCCTACACTGAAGCTTTCTTT
. . TRBJ1-4 TRBV10-2 CASSEYPREKLFF TGCGCCAGCAGTGAGTACCCTAGAGAAAAACTGTTTTTT
. . TRBJ1-2 TRBV19 CASSTTGRGGYGYTF TGTGCCAGTAGTACCACAGGCCGCGGGGGCTATGGCTACACCTTC
few . TRBJ1-5 TRBV27 CASSPAWGTPNQPQHF TGTGCCAGCAGTCCAGCATGGGGGACACCCAATCAGCCCCAGCATTTT
. . TRBJ1-2 TRBV5-4 CASSLDGGRRGYTF TGTGCCAGCAGCTTGGACGGGGGGCGAAGGGGCTACACCTTC
few TRBD1 TRBJ1-4 TRBV5-6 CASSEYRGSNEKLFF TGTGCCAGCAGCGAATACAGGGGGTCTAATGAAAAACTGTTTTTT
. TRBD1 TRBJ1-2 TRBV19 CASSSRQGDGYTF TGTGCCAGTAGTTCCCGACAGGGAGATGGCTACACCTTC
. . TRBJ1-2 TRBV5-1 CASSLGSGNYGYTF TGCGCCAGCAGCTTGGGGTCTGGCAACTATGGCTACACCTTC
. . TRBJ2-6 TRBV4-1 CASSQASGANVLTF TGCGCCAGCAGCCAGGCCTCTGGGGCCAACGTCCTGACTTTC
. . TRBJ1-4 TRBV19 CASSIAGRRGGDEKLFF TGTGCCAGTAGTATAGCAGGCAGGAGGGGAGGCGATGAAAAACTGTTTTTT
. . TRBJ1-1 TRBV18 CASSLGRGGTEAFF TGTGCCAGCTCACTGGGAAGGGGCGGCACTGAAGCTTTCTTT
few . TRBJ1-1 TRBV28 CASQPGMNTEAFF TGTGCCAGCCAGCCAGGCATGAACACTGAAGCTTTCTTT
. . TRBJ1-1 TRBV7-3 CASSLLGGGRAEAFF TGTGCCAGCAGCTTACTAGGGGGTGGGAGGGCTGAAGCTTTCTTT
few . TRBJ1-3 TRBV5-1 CASSLEQTGNTIYF TGCGCCAGCAGCTTGGAACAGACTGGAAACACCATATATTTT
. TRBD1 TRBJ2-2 TRBV29-1 CSGTRGSTGELFF TGCAGCGGCACCAGGGGGTCCACCGGGGAGCTGTTTTTT
. . TRBJ2-7 TRBV6-5 CASRATGTVEQYF TGTGCCAGCAGGGCGACAGGTACGGTGGAGCAGTACTTC
. . TRBJ2-2 TRBV27 CASSWKREVTGELFF TGTGCCAGCAGTTGGAAAAGGGAGGTTACCGGGGAGCTGTTTTTT
. . TRBJ1-2 TRBV6-5 CASSYTRRVTNYGYTF TGTGCCAGCAGTTACACCAGGAGGGTAACTAACTATGGCTACACCTTC
once TRBD1 TRBJ2-7 TRBV4-1 CASSQGGTGIRSSYEQYF TGCGCCAGCAGCCAAGGCGGGACAGGTATTCGGAGCTCCTACGAGCAGTACTTC
. TRBD1 TRBJ2-7 TRBV6-5 CASSSPGTGYSYEQYF TGTGCCAGCAGTTCTCCCGGGACAGGGTACTCCTACGAGCAGTACTTC
. TRBD1 TRBJ2-3 TRBV7-2 CASSLGGGPGDTQYF TGTGCCAGCAGCTTAGGAGGGGGCCCGGGAGATACGCAGTATTTT
. . TRBJ1-4 TRBV7-9 CASSSGDTGTEKLFF TGTGCCAGCAGCTCAGGAGATACAGGGACTGAAAAACTGTTTTTT
few . TRBJ2-6 TRBV5-5 CASSLYYGGANVLTF TGTGCCAGCAGCTTGTACTACGGGGGGGCCAACGTCCTGACTTTC
. . TRBJ1-5 TRBV6-6 CASRQGEGNQPQHF TGTGCCAGCAGACAGGGCGAGGGCAATCAGCCCCAGCATTTT
. . TRBJ1-2 TRBV11-2 CASRSLSKGRAPTDYGYTF TGTGCCAGCAGATCACTATCAAAGGGAAGGGCCCCGACAGATTATGGCTACACCTTC
few . TRBJ2-3 TRBV6-5 CASSLYTTPDTQYF TGTGCCAGCAGCTTATACACGACTCCGGATACGCAGTATTTT
. TRBD1 TRBJ1-2 TRBV14 CASSQEGQGHGYTF TGTGCCAGCAGCCAAGAGGGACAGGGCCATGGCTACACCTTC
. . TRBJ2-6 TRBV6-1 CASSERGYENSGANVLTF TGTGCCAGCAGTGAAAGGGGGTATGAGAACTCTGGGGCCAACGTCCTGACTTTC
. . TRBJ1-1 TRBV27 CASSLVGDTEAFF TGTGCCAGCAGTTTAGTCGGGGACACTGAAGCTTTCTTT
. TRBD1 TRBJ1-5 TRBV19 CASHDRAGQPQHF TGTGCCAGCCATGACAGGGCCGGACAGCCCCAGCATTTT
. TRBD1 TRBJ2-7 TRBV7-9 CASSPRGRSEQYF TGTGCCAGCAGCCCCAGGGGGCGGTCCGAGCAGTACTTC
. TRBD1 TRBJ2-5 TRBV6-1 CALGTGLMETQYF TGTGCCCTAGGGACAGGGTTAATGGAGACCCAGTACTTC